This passage covers 8 T cell receptor beta chains from one sample sequenced in a study of T cell responses to AZD1222 COVID-19 vaccine. Libraries were prepared by immunoSEQ multiplex PCR; TCRdb keeps only in-frame clonotypes and omits some of them. The table shows some 120,000 clones, with 90% occurring only once. Sequenced material: peripheral blood, taken on day 0 of AZD1222 vaccination. The origin of the receptors is an adult in good health.

The chain carries TRBV5-1 and TRBJ2-1, with D perhaps matching TRBD2 (6 bases). Germline CDR1 is SGHRS and CDR2 is YFSETQ. This CDR3 has 15 residues. Trimming removed 0 bases from V and 4 bases from J, with 11 bases in between. CDR3 region: CASSLEIAAYNEQFF. The CDR3 nucleotides are TGCGCCAGCAGCTTGGAAATAGCGGCTTACAATGAGCAGTTCTTC. Filled out from reference TRBV5-1 and TRBJ2-1, the complete variable domain reads KAGVTQTPRYLIKTRGQQVTLSCSPISGHRSVSWYQQTPGQGLQFLFEYFSETQRNKGNFPGRFSGRQFSNSRSEMNVSTLELGDSALYLCASSLEIAAYNEQFFGPGTRLTVL.

Points on this clone: Other DNA sequences in the same sample also yield this CDR3. The J gene is TRBJ2-7, the V gene TRBV6-5, with 7 nucleotides matching TRBD1. In germline, CDR1 is MNHEY, CDR2 SVGAGI. The V segment lost 10 bases and the J segment 6 bases; nucleotides outside the gene matches: 9. CDR3 length: 12 residues. The CDR3 coding sequence is TGTGCCATCCCCGGGACAGCACCCGAGCAGTACTTC. Protein sequence: CAIPGTAPEQYF.

The chain recombines TRBV29-1 with TRBJ2-7; no firm D call. CDR3 length: 12 residues. Trimming took off 4 bases at V and 0 bases at J, with 7 bases between the two ends. Germline V gene data show CDR1 as SQVTM and CDR2 as ANQGSEA. CDR3 sequence (DNA): TGCAGCGTTGCGGGCAGCTCCTACGAGCAGTACTTC. Its translation is CSVAGSSYEQYF.

The chain employs TRBV7-6 and TRBJ2-7; a weak D match, TRBD1 (5 bases). In germline, CDR1 is SGHVS, CDR2 FNYEAQ. V shed 5 bases and J shed 2 bases, with 16 bases lying between them. The CDR3 is made up of 15 amino acids. CDR3: CASSPQVGEPYEQYF. The CDR3 region has the DNA TGTGCCAGCAGCCCTCAAGTAGGGGAACCCTACGAGCAGTACTTC.

The chain has TRBV4-1 and TRBJ2-7; D unresolved. The V gene's germline CDR1 is MGHRA and CDR2 YSYEKL. CDR3 length equals 15 residues. V was pared by 1 base and J by 3 bases, with 13 bases between. The chain's CDR3 is CASSQGRVANYEQYF. The CDR3 DNA reads as TGCGCCAGCAGCCAAGGAAGGGTAGCCAACTACGAGCAGTACTTC.

This chain links TRBV6-5 with TRBJ1-6, with 7 positions matching TRBD1. This CDR3 has 15 amino acids. V lost 4 bases to trimming and J lost 8 bases; unmatched junction nucleotides: 8. In germline, CDR1 is MNHEY, CDR2 SVGAGI. The CDR3 is CASSWTGAGDSPLHF. For the CDR3, the DNA is TGTGCCAGCAGTTGGACAGGTGCCGGGGATTCACCCCTCCACTTT.

The chain couples TRBV9 to TRBJ1-6; TRBD1 matches 9 bases. The V and J ends lost 4 bases and 7 bases, in that order; junction bases with no gene match: 3. This CDR3 region has 14 residues. Germline CDR1 reads SGDLS; CDR2 reads YYNGEE. CDR3 in amino acids: CASSPGTGNSPLHF. DNA of the CDR3: TGTGCCAGCAGCCCCGGGACAGGGAATTCACCCCTCCACTTT.

This chain uses TRBV6-5 with TRBJ1-5; TRBD1 is a possible D gene (5 bases). From germline, CDR1 is MNHEY and CDR2 SVGAGI. V lost 5 bases and J 4 bases, leaving 12 bases between the germline ends. The CDR3 sequence is 14 residues long. The CDR3 DNA follows: TGTGCCAGCAGTACCCGCGGGGGTAATCAGCCCCAGCATTTT. It specifies CASSTRGGNQPQHF.